Listed below are T cell receptor beta chains from one sample, sequenced in a study of breast tumors, draining lymph nodes, adjacent tissues. TCRdb reanalysed the multiplex PCR reads using MiXCR and keeps one entry per CDR3 protein. Of about 230,000 distinct CDR3 sequences listed, less than 40% are singletons. Sequencing used axillary lymph node tissue. All receptors derive from a female donor with breast cancer. Some clones in this sample may be carry-over from other donors' samples. Both conserved end residues are part of each CDR3. Fields, in order: D gene, V gene, J gene, clone size, CDR3 DNA, CDR3 protein. A D gene is named only where the DNA matches it firmly. A clone size is listed for some rows: how often the clone was seen (once, few, many), or a class if it is expanded.

>-|TRBV6-2/TRBV6-3|TRBJ1-6|many
TGTGCCAGCAGTTACGAACAGGGTGTGATTTATAATTCACCCCTCCACTTT
CASSYEQGVIYNSPLHF
>-|TRBV19|TRBJ1-2|many
TGTGCCAGTAGTGCGGGGTTGGGTGGCTACACCTTC
CASSAGLGGYTF
>TRBD2|TRBV10-3|TRBJ2-7|many
TGTGCCATCAGTGAGCGGTCTAGCGGGAGCTACGAGCAGTACTTC
CAISERSSGSYEQYF
>-|TRBV15|TRBJ1-6|-
TGTGCCACCAGCAGCCAAGTACAGGCTAATTCACCCCTCCACTTT
CATSSQVQANSPLHF
>-|TRBV5-6|TRBJ2-3|many
TGTGCCAGCAGCTTGGTCTTGGGATTAGTTGATACGCAGTATTTT
CASSLVLGLVDTQYF
>-|TRBV5-1|TRBJ2-7|-
TGCGCCAGCAGCGGGGGGGCCTCCTACGAGCAGTACTTC
CASSGGASYEQYF
>-|TRBV5-1|TRBJ2-2|-
TGCGCCAGCAGCTTGGTGCTCTCCGGGGAGCTGTTTTTT
CASSLVLSGELFF
>-|TRBV28|TRBJ2-1|many
TGTGCCAGCAGTTCCCGGTGGGGAAGGGAGGTCAATGAGCAGTTCTTC
CASSSRWGREVNEQFF
>-|TRBV2|TRBJ2-2|many
TGTGCCAGCAGTCCCACTCGGAACACCGGGGAGCTGTTTTTT
CASSPTRNTGELFF
>-|TRBV6-6|TRBJ1-5|-
TGTGCCAGCAGGGACGACCTTGGACTCAATCAGCCCCAGCATTTT
CASRDDLGLNQPQHF
>TRBD1|TRBV11-2|TRBJ2-3|-
TGTGCCAGCAGCTTAGATCTAGGACAGGGTACCACAGATACGCAGTATTTT
CASSLDLGQGTTDTQYF
>TRBD1|TRBV15|TRBJ2-1|many
TGTGCCACCAGCACCTACCGGGACAGGGTAACCGATGAGCAGTTCTTC
CATSTYRDRVTDEQFF
>-|TRBV7-7|TRBJ2-5|-
TGTGCTAGCAGCTCAGGTAGCGCAAACCAAGAGACCCAGTACTTC
CASSSGSANQETQYF
>-|TRBV20-1|TRBJ2-7|many
TGCAGTGCCGAGCAAGGGGGGCAGGAACACTACGAGCAGTACTTC
CSAEQGGQEHYEQYF
>-|TRBV5-1|TRBJ1-1|few
TGCGCCAGCAGCCCGGGGACTGTGAACACTGAAGCTTTCTTT
CASSPGTVNTEAFF
>-|TRBV20-1|TRBJ2-7|many
TGCAGTGCTAGACCGCGGAGTCTCTACGAGCAGTACTTC
CSARPRSLYEQYF
>-|TRBV7-2|TRBJ2-7|many
TGTGCCAGCAGCTTAGGGGAGCAGGGACTCGCAAAACCCTACGAGCAGTACTTC
CASSLGEQGLAKPYEQYF
>-|TRBV18|TRBJ2-6|-
TGTGCCAGCTCACCGGCGGCAGGGGGGCCCACCGGGGCCAACGTCCTGACTTTC
CASSPAAGGPTGANVLTF
>-|TRBV2|TRBJ1-2|many
TGTGCCAGCAGCTCTGGGACTTTGTATGGCTACACCTTC
CASSSGTLYGYTF
>-|TRBV7-9|TRBJ2-7|many
TGTGCCAGCAGCGCCGACAGACTCTACGAGCAGTACTTC
CASSADRLYEQYF
>-|TRBV11-2|TRBJ2-6|-
TGTGCCAGCAGCGTGGACGGAAACGGGGCCAACGTCCTGACTTTC
CASSVDGNGANVLTF
>-|TRBV19|TRBJ2-6|many
TGTGCCAGTAATCTAGGAGGGCAAGGGGCCAACGTCCTGACTTTC
CASNLGGQGANVLTF
>-|TRBV5-1|TRBJ2-3|many
TGCGCCAGCGCCGTGGCCGGGGTCACAGATACGCAGTATTTT
CASAVAGVTDTQYF
>TRBD1|TRBV7-3|TRBJ1-2|-
TGTGCCAGCAGCCTCGACAGGGGGCCCTATGGCTACACCTTC
CASSLDRGPYGYTF
>TRBD1|TRBV5-1|TRBJ2-7|-
TGCGCCAGCAGCTTGGATGGGGTCGGGACAGGGACCTACGAGCAGTACTTC
CASSLDGVGTGTYEQYF
>-|TRBV2|TRBJ1-2|many
TGTGCCAGCAGTGAAGCGGGGTCAGGACTCTATGGCTACACCTTC
CASSEAGSGLYGYTF
>-|TRBV7-7|TRBJ2-7|-
TGTGCTAGCAGCCCTACGGGACGCCTGAAGGGAGAGCAGCACTTC
CASSPTGRLKGEQHF
>TRBD2|TRBV7-2|TRBJ2-7|many
TGTGCCAGCAGCTTAGCGACGGGGGAGGGTGAGCAGTACTTC
CASSLATGEGEQYF
>TRBD1|TRBV27|TRBJ1-1|-
TGTGCCAGCCGACAGGGGGTCGGAAACACTGAAGCTTTCTTT
CASRQGVGNTEAFF
>TRBD1|TRBV24-1|TRBJ1-5|many
TGTGCCACCAGTGAGACAGGGGCTGGACAGCCCCAGCATTTT
CATSETGAGQPQHF
>-|TRBV4-2|TRBJ2-2|many
TGTGCCAGCAGCCAAGGCCGGGACTTCAACACCGGGGAGCTGTTTTTT
CASSQGRDFNTGELFF
>-|TRBV5-5|TRBJ1-1|-
TGTGCCAGCAGCTTGGGTGGCAGGGGAAAAACTGAAGCTTTCTTT
CASSLGGRGKTEAFF
>TRBD2|TRBV20-1|TRBJ2-1|-
TGCAGTGCTAGAGAGCTAGCGGGAGGGGAGCAGTTCTTC
CSARELAGGEQFF
>TRBD1|TRBV20-1|TRBJ2-2|once
TGCAGTGCTAGAGACCGGGACAGGGAGGACACCGGGGAGCTGTTTTTT
CSARDRDREDTGELFF
>-|TRBV7-8|TRBJ2-7|many
TGTGCCAGCAGCTTAGTGGACGAGCAGTACTTC
CASSLVDEQYF
>-|TRBV4-1|TRBJ2-2|many
TGCGCCAGCAGCCAATGGCTTTCCGGGATGAACACCGGGGAGCTGTTTTTT
CASSQWLSGMNTGELFF
>-|TRBV28|TRBJ2-1|many
TGTGCCAGCACCCGAAGCGTCCTCGCCTACAATGAGCAGTTCTTC
CASTRSVLAYNEQFF
>TRBD1|TRBV11-3|TRBJ1-5|-
TGTGCCAGCAGCCTCCGGACAGGGGGGCGCAATCAGCCCCAGCATTTT
CASSLRTGGRNQPQHF
>-|TRBV28|TRBJ2-7|many
TGTGCCAGCAACAGGGCGGCCTACGAGCAGTACTTC
CASNRAAYEQYF
>-|TRBV11-1|TRBJ1-2|few
TGTGCCAGCAGCTTAGCGCATCCGGCTCGGGGTGGCTACACCTTC
CASSLAHPARGGYTF
>-|TRBV7-2|TRBJ1-2|once
TGTGCCAGCAGTGAAGCTGGGGTCAGGGAGGAATTC
CASSEAGVREEF
>TRBD2|TRBV20-1|TRBJ2-1|-
TGCAGTGCCGTGACTCGCGGGAGAGGCAATGAGCAGTCCTTC
CSAVTRGRGNEQSF
>-|TRBV20-1|TRBJ2-1|-
TGCAGTGCTAGAGATGTATCCGGCGGCGCAAGCTCCTACAATGAGCAGTTCTTC
CSARDVSGGASSYNEQFF
>TRBD2|TRBV12-3/TRBV12-4|TRBJ2-3|-
TGTGCCAGCAGTTTTCCTAGCGGGAATTCAGGCACTGGTACGCAGTATTTT
CASSFPSGNSGTGTQYF
>TRBD2|TRBV4-2|TRBJ2-3|many
TGTGCCAGCAGCCAAACCGGGACTAGCGGGAGTCGGCGGACTGATACGCAGTATTTT
CASSQTGTSGSRRTDTQYF
>TRBD2|TRBV11-3|TRBJ2-1|-
TGTGCCAGCAGCTCCTTAGCGGCGGGGGCCTACAATGAGCAGTTCTTC
CASSSLAAGAYNEQFF
>-|TRBV7-9|TRBJ2-7|many
TGTGCCAGCAGCCTGTCGGCAGGGAGCTCCTACGGGCAGTACTTC
CASSLSAGSSYGQYF
>-|TRBV7-8|TRBJ2-7|many
TGTGCCAGCAGCTTACCGGGGCGAGAAGAGCAGTACTTC
CASSLPGREEQYF
>-|TRBV11-2|TRBJ2-7|many
TGTGCCAGCAGCTTAAAGCGGACTGGGGAGCAGTACTTC
CASSLKRTGEQYF
>TRBD2|TRBV20-1|TRBJ2-3|-
TGCAGTGCTAGAAGGACTAGCGGGAGCACAGATACGCAGTATTTT
CSARRTSGSTDTQYF
>-|TRBV11-3|TRBJ2-1|many
TGTGCCAGCAGCTTACACGCCAGGAACTCCTACAATGAGCAGTTCTTC
CASSLHARNSYNEQFF
>-|TRBV7-9|TRBJ2-5|many
TGTGCCAGCAGCGGTACAGGGTTCGAAGAGACCCAGTACTTC
CASSGTGFEETQYF